This TCR beta chain stems from a study of blood T cell repertoires in COVID-19. This clone was seen only a few times. Produced via immunoSEQ multiplex PCR; TCRdb's table is partial and in-frame only. The sample carries around 400,000 clones, 80% to 85% recorded once. This CDR3 comprises 15 residues. The V and J ends lost 3 bases and 5 bases respectively, with 17 bases between them. The germline V gene has CDR1 SGHNT and CDR2 YYREEE (reference sequence). Sequenced: PBMCs or T cells enriched from blood (not recorded which). This TCR was recovered from a woman between 50 and 59 years old who had recovered from COVID-19. The rearrangement links TRBV5-4 to TRBJ1-2; the D gene is possibly TRBD1 (5 bases). The CDR3 sequence is CASSYRDSPTYGYTF. The CDR3 DNA reads TGTGCCAGCAGCTACCGGGACTCCCCGACATATGGCTACACCTTC.